Below are 8 T cell receptor beta chains sequenced from a single sample in a study of T cell repertoires in cytomegalovirus infection. TCRdb reprocessed the reads via MiXCR and lists one record per CDR3 protein. This table holds roughly 230,000 distinct CDR3 sequences, about a sixth found once. The specimen was CD8+ T cells from PBMCs. These receptors were obtained from a human donor in good health (CMV status not recorded). Some clones in this sample may be carry-over from other donors' samples.

This clonotype was seen at least ten times. The CDR3 sequence is CASSFGWEQFF. The CDR3 nucleotides read TGTGCCAGCAGTTTTGGTTGGGAGCAGTTCTTC. V usage is TRBV12-3 or TRBV12-4 and J usage is TRBJ2-1; no reliable D call. The V end was cut by 3 bases, the J end by 10 bases, with 7 bases between. This CDR3 has 11 amino acids.

This clonotype has a single count. J is TRBJ2-7 and V is TRBV12-3 or TRBV12-4, with D hard to call. The length of the CDR3 is 16 residues. With 3 bases removed from V and 0 bases from J, the gap between germline ends came to 15 bases. The CDR3 region has the DNA TGTGCCAGCAGTTTTAGGGTCGGGCAGGACTCCTACGAGCAGTACTTC. This sequence encodes CASSFRVGQDSYEQYF.

This clonotype was observed at least ten times. CDR3 in DNA: TGTGCCATCGATACAGGGGGCCACGAGCAGTACTTC. This codes for CAIDTGGHEQYF. This chain links TRBV10-3 with TRBJ2-7; 9 bases agree with TRBD1. The CDR3 is made up of 12 amino acids. Germline CDR1 and CDR2: ENHRY and SYGVKD. Trimming cost V 8 bases and J 5 bases; bases outside gene matches: 4.

The chain is built from TRBV4-1 and TRBJ2-5, with 8 bases aligning to TRBD1. The germline gives CDR1 MGHRA, CDR2 YSYEKL. CDR3 length equals 15 residues. The V gene end was trimmed by 0 bases and the J gene end by 4 bases; junction bases not matched to a gene: 4. CDR3 bases: TGCGCCAGCAGCCAAGATTTCGACAGGGGAGAGACCCAGTACTTC. It yields the protein CASSQDFDRGETQYF.

The gene calls are TRBV7-8 and TRBJ2-1; D is unclear. Germline lookup yields CDR1 SGHVS and CDR2 FQNEAQ. CDR3 size: 17 residues. V lost 3 bases and J 0 bases, leaving 15 bases between the germline ends. DNA of the CDR3: TGTGCCAGCAGCTTGCGAGCCATGGATAGCTCCTACAATGAGCAGTTCTTC. This codes for CASSLRAMDSSYNEQFF.

A word on this clonotype: At one end, the junction sequence differs from germline, possibly due to a read error. This sequence joins TRBV27 and TRBJ2-1, with 8 nucleotides matching TRBD2. The CDR3 length is 12 residues. CDR1 is MNHEY and CDR2 is SMNVEV in the germline V gene (reference sequence). CDR3 sequence (DNA): TGTGCCAGCAGTAGCGGGGGCAATAAGCAGTTCTTC. Translated, it gives CASSSGGNKQFF.

The chain couples TRBV5-1 to TRBJ2-1; tentative D call: TRBD2 (6 bases). CDR1 and CDR2 (germline): SGHRS, YFSETQ. Trimming pared 0 bases from V and 0 bases from J, leaving 22 bases between. The CDR3 is made up of 20 amino acids. CDR3 bases: TGCGCCAGCAGCTTGGTAGGTGGTTTCGGGAGACAGCACTCCTACAATGAGCAGTTCTTC. This sequence encodes CASSLVGGFGRQHSYNEQFF. Supplemented by reference TRBV5-1 and TRBJ2-1, the full variable domain reads KAGVTQTPRYLIKTRGQQVTLSCSPISGHRSVSWYQQTPGQGLQFLFEYFSETQRNKGNFPGRFSGRQFSNSRSEMNVSTLELGDSALYLCASSLVGGFGRQHSYNEQFFGPGTRLTVL.

The chain joins TRBV3-1 to TRBJ1-2; TRBD1 agrees at 8 bases. The germline V gene encodes CDR1 LGHDT and CDR2 YNNKEL (reference sequence). Germline trimming cut 1 base from V and 3 bases from J; bases unmatched to any gene: 10. This CDR3 has 17 amino acids. CDR3 sequence reads: CASSQVPQDREDYGYTF. CDR3 DNA: TGTGCCAGCAGCCAAGTTCCCCAGGACAGGGAAGACTATGGCTACACCTTC.